The 30 T cell receptor beta chains below were found in one sample sequenced in a study of response to subunit inactivated influenza vaccine. Using its own MiXCR run on the RT-PCR reads, TCRdb lists one record per CDR3 protein. This table holds under 550,000 distinct CDR3 sequences, 6% to 9% found once. The starting material was PBMCs from blood, obtained around 25 months after vaccination. The receptors originated from a man in his fifties or sixties who received an inactivated influenza vaccine.

The chain carries TRBV11-2 and TRBJ2-4, with TRBD2 matching over 15 bases. V lost 5 bases and J lost 6; bases outside the gene matches: 5. Germline assignment: CDR1 SGHAT and CDR2 FQNNGV. CDR3 length equals 16 residues. The DNA for the CDR3 is TGTGCCAGCAGCGCGGGACTAGCGGGGGGCGGAAACATTCAGTACTTC. This sequence encodes CASSAGLAGGGNIQYF.

This clonotype was counted many times. J is TRBJ2-5 and V is TRBV3-1, with D tentatively TRBD1 (5 bases). The CDR3 runs to 16 residues. Trimming pared 0 bases from V and 5 bases from J, leaving 16 bases between. CDR1 LGHDT and CDR2 YNNKEL come from the germline V gene (reference sequence). Written as DNA, the CDR3 is TGTGCCAGCAGCCAAGATCTAACCAGGGTTGGGGAGACCCAGTACTTC. This gives the protein CASSQDLTRVGETQYF.

This clonotype was recorded at least ten times. The chain employs TRBV28 and TRBJ1-2; D uncertain. This CDR3 region has 12 residues. Per germline, CDR1 MDHEN and CDR2 SYDVKM. Trimming pared 4 bases from V and 2 bases from J, leaving 5 bases between. CDR3 sequence: CASSSDNYGYTF. CDR3 nucleotides: TGTGCCAGCAGTTCAGACAACTATGGCTACACCTTC.

This clonotype was observed at least ten times. The V call is TRBV12-3 or TRBV12-4, the J call TRBJ1-2; TRBD1 agrees at 7 bases. The CDR3 is 13 amino acids. V lost 8 bases to trimming and J lost 5 bases; unmatched junction nucleotides: 8. DNA for the CDR3: TGTGCCAGCGCGCAGGGACAGACATATGGCTACACCTTC. It translates to CASAQGQTYGYTF.

The V call is TRBV4-2, the J call TRBJ1-2; no definite D call. The CDR3 totals 16 residues. The V and J ends lost 1 base and 4 bases respectively, with 16 bases between them. Germline V gene sequence: CDR1 LGHNA, CDR2 YNFKEQ. Written as DNA, the CDR3 is TGTGCCAGCAGCCAAGCGCCCCCGGACGCCGCCTATGGCTACACCTTC. It encodes CASSQAPPDAAYGYTF.

This clonotype was counted only a few times. The chain carries TRBV29-1 and TRBJ1-3; D unclear. CDR1 and CDR2 from the germline V gene are SQVTM and ANQGSEA. The CDR3 consists of 14 residues. V gave up 5 bases and J gave up 0 bases, with 11 bases separating them. The CDR3 DNA sequence: TGCAGCGTTATACGAGAAGACTCTGGAAACACCATATATTTT. Translated, it gives CSVIREDSGNTIYF.

This clonotype was counted between two and nine times. This chain uses TRBV13 with TRBJ2-3; tentative D call: TRBD1 (6 bases). CDR3 length: 14 amino acids. Germline CDR1 reads PRHDT; CDR2 reads FYEKMQ (reference sequence). V was clipped by 5 bases and J by 10 bases, with 19 bases between them. CDR3 DNA: TGTGCCAGCAGCCCGGGCCGTGGGGGCAGTCCGCAGTATTTT. Its translation is CASSPGRGGSPQYF.

This clonotype was seen more than once but under ten times. The V and J genes are TRBV28 and TRBJ1-2; D gene ambiguous. V lost 3 bases and J lost 8, with 10 bases in between. Per the germline V gene, CDR1 is MDHEN and CDR2 is SYDVKM. The CDR3 is 12 amino acids. The CDR3 loop is CASSFWEAGYTF. Here the CDR3 DNA reads TGTGCCAGCAGTTTCTGGGAGGCCGGCTACACCTTC.

This clonotype was observed many times. The rearrangement joins TRBV5-1 to TRBJ1-1; tentatively, D is TRBD1 (5 bases). This CDR3 is 15 amino acids long. V was shortened by 0 bases and J by 0 bases, with 9 bases between the two germline ends. Germline-derived CDR1 and CDR2 are SGHRS and YFSETQ. CDR3 nucleotide sequence: TGCGCCAGCAGCTTGGTGGAGGGGATGAACACTGAAGCTTTCTTT. Amino acids: CASSLVEGMNTEAFF.

This clonotype was detected only a few times. The chain recombines TRBV5-1 with TRBJ2-1; 7 bases align to TRBD2. The CDR3 extends over 16 amino acids. Germline lookup yields CDR1 SGHRS and CDR2 YFSETQ. V lost 4 bases and J lost 1; bases outside the gene matches: 8. CDR3 DNA sequence: TGCGCCAGCAGCGTGGACCCGGGGGGTTCCTACAATGAGCAGTTCTTC. This translates into CASSVDPGGSYNEQFF. The full variable domain, rest sourced from reference TRBV5-1 and TRBJ2-1, is KAGVTQTPRYLIKTRGQQVTLSCSPISGHRSVSWYQQTPGQGLQFLFEYFSETQRNKGNFPGRFSGRQFSNSRSEMNVSTLELGDSALYLCASSVDPGGSYNEQFFGPGTRLTVL.

Comments on this clonotype: Germline and junction disagree at one end, which may indicate a read error. This chain joins TRBV24-1 and TRBJ1-5; D gene ambiguous. The CDR3 sequence is 14 residues long. Germline-derived CDR1 and CDR2 are KGHDR and SFDVKD. The CDR3 sequence: CATSDRGSDQPQHF. In DNA, the CDR3 is TGTGCCACCAGTGATCGGGGTAGCGATCAGCCCCAGCATTTT.

In its sample, this clonotype was seen a few times. The J gene is TRBJ2-4, the V gene TRBV6-6, with a possible D match to TRBD2 (6 bases). The CDR3 length is 13 residues. Germline loops: CDR1 MNHNY, CDR2 SVGAGI (reference sequence). Trimming took 10 bases from V and 2 from J, leaving 12 bases between them. CDR3 DNA: TGTGCCACCCGCCGGGGGTCCAAAAACATTCAGTACTTC. Protein product: CATRRGSKNIQYF.

V gene TRBV29-1 combines with J gene TRBJ2-5; TRBD1 agrees at 7 bases. V shed 6 bases and J 5 bases; nucleotides not matched to a gene: 6. Germline V gene data show CDR1 as SQVTM and CDR2 as ANQGSEA. CDR3 size: 12 residues. For the CDR3, the DNA is TGCAGCGTCCTACAGGGGTTGGAGACCCAGTACTTC. Amino acid sequence: CSVLQGLETQYF.

This clonotype has at least ten counts. The V and J genes are TRBV12-3 or TRBV12-4 and TRBJ1-5; D may be TRBD1 (5 bases). V shed 5 bases and J shed 1 base, with 15 bases lying between them. The length of the CDR3 is 16 residues. CDR3 sequence: CASSPWDLGSNQPQHF. CDR3 in DNA: TGTGCCAGCAGTCCCTGGGACCTGGGGAGCAATCAGCCCCAGCATTTT.

The gene calls are TRBV20-1 and TRBJ1-5; D is ambiguous. The germline V gene encodes CDR1 DFQATT and CDR2 SNEGSKA (reference sequence). The CDR3 spans 16 residues. The V end was cut by 1 base, the J end by 5 bases, with 18 bases between. CDR3 loop: CSARVHSGTPDQPQHF. The CDR3 nucleotides read TGCAGTGCTAGAGTTCACTCAGGAACTCCGGATCAGCCCCAGCATTTT.

This clonotype was found many times. This chain uses TRBV29-1 with TRBJ2-4; 8 bases align to TRBD2. Germline loops: CDR1 SQVTM, CDR2 ANQGSEA. CDR3 size: 12 residues. J gave up 8 bases and V 6 bases, and 6 bases lay outside the gene matches. CDR3 protein: CSVQSGSDIQYF. In nucleotides, the CDR3 is TGCAGCGTCCAAAGCGGGAGTGACATTCAGTACTTC.

This clonotype was recorded many times. This rearrangement joins TRBV28 to TRBJ2-3, with 8 bases lining up with TRBD1. CDR1 and CDR2 (germline): MDHEN, SYDVKM. The CDR3 extends over 16 amino acids. The trim removed 4 bases at V and 2 bases at J, leaving 8 bases unmatched. As DNA, the CDR3 is TGTGCCAGCAGTTCATTCTACAGGGGGTCCACAGATACGCAGTATTTT. Amino acids: CASSSFYRGSTDTQYF.

This clonotype was detected ten times or more. The CDR3 is CSVGGGRAQDTQYF. The DNA of the CDR3 is TGCAGCGTTGGGGGCGGGAGGGCCCAAGATACGCAGTATTTT. The chain links TRBV29-1 to TRBJ2-3; TRBD2 matches 9 bases. Germline-derived CDR1 and CDR2 are SQVTM and ANQGSEA. With 4 bases clipped from V and 5 bases from J, the junction kept 7 bases outside the gene matches. This CDR3 is 14 amino acids long.

This sequence joins TRBV5-1 and TRBJ2-3; D is ambiguous. The V end lost 0 bases, the J end lost 2 bases, and 10 bases lay between the germline ends. The CDR3 is 15 residues long. CDR1 is SGHRS, CDR2 YFSETQ, per germline. CDR3 nucleotide sequence: TGCGCCAGCAGCTTGGCCGGGCGTGACACAGATACGCAGTATTTT. The encoded protein is CASSLAGRDTDTQYF.

This clonotype has at least ten counts. The CDR3 loop reads CASSYVNSGQGSGEQYF. The CDR3, as DNA: TGTGCCAGCAGTTACGTCAATTCGGGACAGGGTTCAGGCGAGCAGTACTTC. The chain combines TRBV6-5 with TRBJ2-7; 9 bases match TRBD1. J lost 6 bases, V lost 2 bases, and 14 bases had no gene match. Germline V gene sequence: CDR1 MNHEY, CDR2 SVGAGI. The CDR3 has 17 residues.

A note on this clonotype: This CDR3 fails to terminate in the conserved phenylalanine or tryptophan, so it likely reflects a read error. The chain links TRBV29-1 to TRBJ2-1, with 12 bases matching TRBD2. Germline V lookup: CDR1 SQVTM, CDR2 ANQGSEA. The V segment lost 3 bases and the J segment 4 bases; nucleotides outside the gene matches: 7. This CDR3 region has 16 residues. The CDR3: CSVDRTSGISYNEQFS. CDR3 nucleotides: TGCAGCGTTGACCGGACTAGCGGGATTAGTTACAATGAGCAGTTCTCC.

Concerning this clonotype: No conserved phenylalanine or tryptophan ends this CDR3, so it is likely a read error. The chain is built from TRBV20-1 and TRBJ2-7; D call uncertain. Germline V gene data show CDR1 as DFQATT and CDR2 as SNEGSKA (reference sequence). CDR3 length: 14 residues. V shed 6 bases and J shed 2 bases, with 17 bases lying between them. CDR3 sequence reads: CSASDKGITYEQYS. The CDR3 DNA is TGCAGTGCATCAGACAAGGGAATTACCTACGAGCAGTACTCC.

This clonotype has more than one count but fewer than ten. The CDR3 coding sequence is TGTGCCAGCAGCGTTTCAGGGATCAACAATGAGCAGTTCTTC. As protein: CASSVSGINNEQFF. This chain uses TRBV7-7 with TRBJ2-1, with D possibly TRBD1 on 5 matching bases. CDR1 is SSHAT, CDR2 FNYEAQ, per germline (reference sequence). There are 14 residues in the CDR3. Trimming pared 5 bases from V and 5 bases from J, leaving 13 bases between. Variable domain in full (rest from reference TRBV7-7 and TRBJ2-1): GAGVSQSPRYKVTKRGQDVTLRCDPISSHATLYWYQQALGQGPEFLTYFNYEAQPDKSGLPSDRFSAERPEGSISTLTIQRTEQRDSAMYRCASSVSGINNEQFFGPGTRLTVL.

The chain employs TRBV2 and TRBJ2-1; no clear D. This CDR3 comprises 12 residues. Trimming stripped 6 bases from V and 9 bases from J, with 12 bases between. CDR1 is SNHLY and CDR2 is FYNNEI in the germline V gene. The CDR3 protein is CASSLKDSEQFF. CDR3 in DNA: TGTGCCAGCAGCCTTAAAGATTCTGAGCAGTTCTTC.

This clonotype was detected many times. V and J are TRBV20-1 and TRBJ2-2; D tentatively fits TRBD1 or TRBD2 (6 bases each). Germline V CDR1 and CDR2: DFQATT, SNEGSKA (reference sequence). Trimming pared 2 bases from V and 5 bases from J, leaving 9 bases between. The CDR3 runs to 13 residues. CDR3 protein: CSARKGGTGELFF. CDR3 DNA: TGCAGTGCTAGAAAGGGGGGAACCGGGGAGCTGTTTTTT.

The J gene is TRBJ2-4, the V gene TRBV5-4; 9 bases agree with TRBD2. Unmatched junction bases numbered 5, after V lost 0 bases and J lost 1 base. This CDR3 spans 17 amino acids. Germline V gene data show CDR1 as SGHNT and CDR2 as YYREEE (reference sequence). Here the CDR3 reads CASSLGGGRGAKNIQYF. The CDR3 DNA follows: TGTGCCAGCAGCTTGGGAGGCGGGAGGGGTGCCAAAAACATTCAGTACTTC.

At least ten counts were recorded for this clonotype. The genes are TRBV3-1 and TRBJ2-2; 12 positions agree with TRBD2. Germline V lookup: CDR1 LGHDT, CDR2 YNNKEL (reference sequence). This CDR3 is 15 amino acids long. V lost 6 bases, J lost 6 bases, and 5 bases stayed unmatched. CDR3 nucleotides: TGTGCCAGCAGGCCTACTAGCGGGGGGTCCGGGGAGCTGTTTTTT. It codes for CASRPTSGGSGELFF.

Only a few counts were recorded for this clonotype. The chain carries TRBV5-1 and TRBJ2-1; D gene unclear. CDR3 length: 13 amino acids. Germline values: CDR1 SGHRS, CDR2 YFSETQ. The V end was cut by 6 bases, the J end by 4 bases, with 11 bases between. CDR3 DNA: TGCGCCAGCACCAACCCAAGTTACAATGAGCAGTTCTTC. Its protein product is CASTNPSYNEQFF.

Many counts were recorded for this clonotype. This chain links TRBV7-2 with TRBJ2-1, with D perhaps matching TRBD2 (6 bases). V was pared by 5 bases and J by 4 bases, with 15 bases between. Germline V lookup: CDR1 SGHTA, CDR2 FQGNSA. The CDR3 runs to 15 residues. Here the CDR3 DNA reads TGTGCCAGCAGCAAAGGAGCGGGTTATTACAATGAGCAGTTCTTC. Translating it yields CASSKGAGYYNEQFF.

This clonotype has a count of ten or more. V is TRBV18 and J is TRBJ2-3; tentatively, D is TRBD1 (6 bases). The germline CDR1 and CDR2 sequences are KGHSH and LQKENI. The CDR3 has 14 amino acids. With 6 bases removed from V and 6 bases from J, the gap between germline ends came to 16 bases. The CDR3 DNA follows: TGTGCCAGCTCCCTACAAACGGGACACGATACGCAGTATTTT. Amino acid sequence: CASSLQTGHDTQYF.